This section outlines one T cell receptor beta chain sequence together with its context. The data are from a study of blood T cell repertoires in COVID-19. Whole-study context: The United States, Italy and Spain provided the acute and convalescent COVID-19 samples.

Germline loops: CDR1 SQVTM, CDR2 ANQGSEA. The CDR3 covers 15 residues. V trimming: 1 base; J trimming: 2 bases; junction bases outside the gene matches: 5. Everyone who took part was roughly 18 to 95 years old, and they came from over 20 US areas. In the original processing: Using reference gene primer amplification, nucleated cell counts were estimated. Libraries were prepared by immunoSEQ multiplex PCR; TCRdb keeps only in-frame clonotypes and omits some of them. The DNA gave D and trimming, while V, J and clone size come from that table. Here the sample spans about 240,000 clones, approximately 86% being singletons.

This sequence was found in a woman between 40 and 55 years old with acute COVID-19. The chain joins TRBV29-1 to TRBJ2-3; 8 bases are shared with TRBD2. Sequencing was carried out using PBMCs or T cells enriched from blood (not recorded which). The DNA of the CDR3 is TGCAGCGTTGAAGTGTCGGGAGGGGACACAGATACGCAGTATTTT. Its protein is CSVEVSGGDTDTQYF.